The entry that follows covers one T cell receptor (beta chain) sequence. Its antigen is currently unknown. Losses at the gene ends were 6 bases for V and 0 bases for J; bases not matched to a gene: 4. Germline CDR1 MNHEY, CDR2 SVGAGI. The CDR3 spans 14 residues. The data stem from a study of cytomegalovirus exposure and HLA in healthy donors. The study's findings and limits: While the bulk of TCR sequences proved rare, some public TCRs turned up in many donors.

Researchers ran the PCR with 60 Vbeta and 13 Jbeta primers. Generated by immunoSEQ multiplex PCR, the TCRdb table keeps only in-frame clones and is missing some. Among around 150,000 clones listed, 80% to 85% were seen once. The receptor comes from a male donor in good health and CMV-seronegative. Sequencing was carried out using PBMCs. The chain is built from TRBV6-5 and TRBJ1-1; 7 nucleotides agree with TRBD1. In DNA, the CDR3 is TGTGCCAGCAGCACGGGACAGCTGAACACTGAAGCTTTCTTT. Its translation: CASSTGQLNTEAFF.